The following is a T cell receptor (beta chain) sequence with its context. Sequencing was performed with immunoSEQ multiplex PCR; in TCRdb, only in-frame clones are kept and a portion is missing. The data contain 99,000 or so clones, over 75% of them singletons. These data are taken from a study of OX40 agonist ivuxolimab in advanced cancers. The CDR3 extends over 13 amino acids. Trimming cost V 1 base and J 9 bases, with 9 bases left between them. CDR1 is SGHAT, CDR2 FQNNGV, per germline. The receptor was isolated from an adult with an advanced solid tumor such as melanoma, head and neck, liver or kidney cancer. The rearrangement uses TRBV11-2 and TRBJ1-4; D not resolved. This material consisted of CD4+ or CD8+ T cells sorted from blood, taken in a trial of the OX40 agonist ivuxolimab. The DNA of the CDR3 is TGTGCCAGCAGCTTAGCAGGCACACAAAAACTGTTTTTT. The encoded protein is CASSLAGTQKLFF.